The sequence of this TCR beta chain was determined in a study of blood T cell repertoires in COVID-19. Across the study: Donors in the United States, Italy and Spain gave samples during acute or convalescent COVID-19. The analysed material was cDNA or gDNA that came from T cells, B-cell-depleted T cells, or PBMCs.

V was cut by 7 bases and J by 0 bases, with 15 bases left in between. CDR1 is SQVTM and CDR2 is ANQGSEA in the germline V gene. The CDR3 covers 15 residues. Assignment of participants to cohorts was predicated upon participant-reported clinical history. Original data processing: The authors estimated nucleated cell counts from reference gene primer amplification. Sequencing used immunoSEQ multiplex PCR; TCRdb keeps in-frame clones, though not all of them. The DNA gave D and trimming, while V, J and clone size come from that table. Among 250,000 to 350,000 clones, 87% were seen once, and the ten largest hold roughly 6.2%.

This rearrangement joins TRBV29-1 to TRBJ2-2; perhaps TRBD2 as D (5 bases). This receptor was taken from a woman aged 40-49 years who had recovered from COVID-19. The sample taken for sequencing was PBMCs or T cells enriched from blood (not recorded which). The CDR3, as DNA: TGCAGCGCCGGGGTACTGGCGTCGAACACCGGGGAGCTGTTTTTT. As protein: CSAGVLASNTGELFF.